The 10 T cell receptor beta chains given below trace back to one sample, sequenced in a study of cytotoxic CD8 clonotypes in ibrutinib-treated CLL. The table came from immunoSEQ multiplex PCR; TCRdb's copy has only in-frame clones and leaves some out. The sample has approximately 280,000 clones; 76% are singletons. The sample consisted of PBMCs, taken at disease progression, from a patient treated with ibrutinib. These receptor sequences come from a human donor with chronic lymphocytic leukemia.

The chain uses TRBV5-6 and TRBJ1-3, with TRBD1 matching over 8 bases. With 0 bases clipped from V and 2 bases from J, the junction kept 4 bases outside the gene matches. CDR3 length: 16 amino acids. CDR1 is SGHDT, CDR2 YYEEEE, per germline. CDR3 DNA: TGTGCCAGCAGCTTGGAGAGACAGGGGACTGGAAACACCATATATTTT. Protein product: CASSLERQGTGNTIYF.

The DNA of the CDR3 is TGTGCTAGTGCCCGGGACGGCCGCACCTACGAGCAGTACTTC. Residues: CASARDGRTYEQYF. The V gene is TRBV12-5, the J gene TRBJ2-7; D may be TRBD1 or TRBD2 (5 bases each). Germline V gene lookup returns CDR1 LGHNT and CDR2 FRNRAP. V was shortened by 7 bases and J by 2 bases, with 15 bases between the two germline ends. The CDR3 is 14 amino acids.

This clone was seen a single time. This chain joins TRBV29-1 and TRBJ2-3; 9 bases agree with TRBD2. The V segment lost 4 bases and the J segment 6 bases; nucleotides outside the gene matches: 8. Germline V gene sequence: CDR1 SQVTM, CDR2 ANQGSEA. The CDR3 length is 14 residues. CDR3 sequence reads: CSVVGGRGFDTQYF. The CDR3 nucleotides are TGCAGCGTTGTAGGCGGGAGGGGTTTCGATACGCAGTATTTT.

The rearrangement links TRBV7-8 to TRBJ2-7; D perhaps matches TRBD2 (5 bases). The CDR3 spans 15 residues. The V end was cut by 1 base, the J end by 3 bases, with 13 bases between. CDR1 and CDR2 from the germline V gene are SGHVS and FQNEAQ. CDR3 in amino acids: CASSLVRTLNYEQYF. CDR3 nucleotides: TGTGCCAGCAGCTTAGTTCGGACTCTAAACTACGAGCAGTACTTC.

A few counts support this clone. This specimen includes other DNA sequences encoding the same CDR3. This chain connects TRBV7-9 to TRBJ1-5, with D maybe TRBD1 (6 bases). CDR1 SEHNR and CDR2 FQNEAQ come from the germline V gene (reference sequence). The CDR3 runs 14 residues. V lost 4 bases and J lost 0, with 7 bases in between. CDR3 residues: CASSSDSSNQPQHF. The DNA for the CDR3 is TGTGCCAGCAGCTCGGACAGTAGCAATCAGCCCCAGCATTTT.

V usage is TRBV6-6 and J usage is TRBJ2-7; TRBD2 matches at 12 bases. V shed 2 bases and J 4 bases; nucleotides not matched to a gene: 3. Germline assignment: CDR1 MNHNY and CDR2 SVGAGI (reference sequence). The CDR3 consists of 15 residues. The CDR3: CASSYETSGRYEQYF. The CDR3 DNA reads TGTGCCAGCAGTTACGAGACTAGCGGGAGATACGAGCAGTACTTC.

The CDR3 DNA reads TGTGCTAGTCGAATTGACGGAACCTACGAGCAGTACTTC. Its protein is CASRIDGTYEQYF. This sequence joins TRBV12-5 and TRBJ2-7, with D hard to call. The CDR3 consists of 13 residues. The V and J ends lost 8 bases and 2 bases respectively, with 13 bases between them. Germline assignment: CDR1 LGHNT and CDR2 FRNRAP.

This clone was seen just once. The chain employs TRBV9 and TRBJ2-6; D is ambiguous. V was cut by 4 bases and J by 0 bases, with 8 bases left in between. The germline CDR1 and CDR2 sequences are SGDLS and YYNGEE. The CDR3 totals 15 residues. CDR3 bases: TGTGCCAGCAGCTCGAGAGGCTCTGGGGCCAACGTCCTGACTTTC. The encoded protein is CASSSRGSGANVLTF.

This chain's CDR3 is CAISERGRREKLFF. CDR3 DNA sequence: TGTGCCATCAGTGAGAGGGGGCGTAGGGAAAAACTGTTTTTT. V and J are TRBV10-3 and TRBJ1-4, with TRBD1 matching 7 bases. From germline, CDR1 is ENHRY and CDR2 SYGVKD. V lost 2 bases, J lost 8 bases, and 5 bases stayed unmatched. The CDR3 covers 14 residues.

The chain joins TRBV13 to TRBJ2-7; D ambiguous. Germline V gives CDR1 PRHDT, CDR2 FYEKMQ (reference sequence). V was trimmed by 0 bases and J by 6 bases, leaving 6 bases between them. The CDR3 length is 12 residues. The CDR3 nucleotides read TGTGCCAGCAGCTTAGGTCGGGCCGAGCAGTACTTC. Encoded protein: CASSLGRAEQYF.